This passage covers 14 T cell receptor beta chains from one sample sequenced in a study of blood T cell repertoires in COVID-19. The method was immunoSEQ multiplex PCR; TCRdb's version includes in-frame clones alone and lacks a portion of them. This sample yields over 40,000 clones, of which 84% are seen a single time; about 8% belongs to the top ten. The sample taken for sequencing was peripheral blood. The receptors shown here come from a human donor in a cohort sampled during active COVID-19.

Details on this clone: The germline gene is not matched at one end of the junction; a read error may be the cause. The V and J genes are TRBV2 and TRBJ2-7; no clear D gene. The CDR3 is made up of 12 amino acids. Germline V gene sequence: CDR1 SNHLY, CDR2 FYNNEI. The CDR3: CASSYQAVAGVF. DNA of the CDR3: TGTGCCAGCTCCTATCAGGCAGTCGCCGGCGTTTTC.

This sequence joins TRBV4-3 and TRBJ2-1; the match to TRBD2 covers 8 bases. The V and J ends lost 4 bases and 4 bases, in that order; junction bases with no gene match: 6. Germline assignment: CDR1 LGHNA and CDR2 YSLEER. This CDR3 has 15 residues. In nucleotides, the CDR3 is TGCGCCAGCAGCCCGGTAGCGGGGTTTTACAATGAGCAGTTCTTC. Protein product: CASSPVAGFYNEQFF.

This clone was observed a single time. The chain uses TRBV6-5 and TRBJ1-2; TRBD1 aligns across 7 bases. V lost 5 bases to trimming and J lost 5 bases; unmatched junction nucleotides: 8. Germline-derived CDR1 and CDR2 are MNHEY and SVGAGI. The CDR3 contains 14 residues. This CDR3 reads CASSLDRDRYGYTF. CDR3 DNA: TGTGCCAGCAGTCTAGACAGGGATCGTTATGGCTACACCTTC.

J is TRBJ1-1 and V is TRBV9; possible D gene TRBD1, 5 bases. Trimming stripped 0 bases from V and 4 bases from J, with 10 bases between. There are 14 residues in the CDR3. Germline CDR1 and CDR2: SGDLS and YYNGEE. The CDR3 protein is CASSVDAGGTEAFF. The CDR3 DNA is TGTGCCAGCAGCGTAGACGCGGGGGGCACTGAAGCTTTCTTT.

The V call is TRBV20-1, the J call TRBJ2-7, with TRBD2 as a possible D gene (5 bases). The CDR3 runs to 11 residues. Trimming pared 6 bases from V and 1 base from J, leaving 7 bases between. Germline V gene sequence: CDR1 DFQATT, CDR2 SNEGSKA (reference sequence). The CDR3 nucleotides read TGCAGTGCCGGGGAATCCTACGAGCAGTACTTC. It codes for CSAGESYEQYF.

The rearrangement joins TRBV9 to TRBJ1-1, with 10 bases fitting TRBD1. Germline trimming cut 2 bases from V and 1 base from J; bases unmatched to any gene: 5. The CDR3 is 16 amino acids. Germline V gene lookup returns CDR1 SGDLS and CDR2 YYNGEE. For the CDR3, the DNA is TGTGCCAGCAGCGTGAGGGGGACAGGGGAGAACACTGAAGCTTTCTTT. This translates into CASSVRGTGENTEAFF.

The chain carries TRBV12-5 and TRBJ1-1, with a possible D match to TRBD1 (5 bases). The CDR3 spans 13 residues. The V end lost 5 bases, the J end lost 0 bases, and 7 bases lay between the germline ends. Germline-derived CDR1 and CDR2 are LGHNT and FRNRAP. The CDR3 here is CASGRQMNTEAFF. CDR3 DNA sequence: TGTGCTAGTGGTCGACAGATGAACACTGAAGCTTTCTTT.

This sequence joins TRBV11-2 and TRBJ2-3; 7 positions agree with TRBD1. The V segment lost 3 bases and the J segment 5 bases; nucleotides outside the gene matches: 5. Germline loops: CDR1 SGHAT, CDR2 FQNNGV. CDR3 length equals 14 residues. The CDR3 is CASSFRDSGDTQYF. The CDR3 coding sequence is TGTGCCAGCAGCTTTCGGGACAGTGGAGATACGCAGTATTTT.

The chain employs TRBV27 and TRBJ1-1; TRBD1 might be the D (5 bases). V was trimmed by 4 bases and J by 7 bases, leaving 13 bases between them. Germline V CDR1 and CDR2: MNHEY, SMNVEV (reference sequence). The CDR3 is 13 residues long. The CDR3: CASSSTAWSEAFF. The CDR3 DNA follows: TGTGCCAGCAGTTCGACAGCGTGGAGTGAAGCTTTCTTT.

This chain connects TRBV7-9 to TRBJ2-7, with D unclear. CDR1 is SEHNR, CDR2 FQNEAQ, per germline (reference sequence). The CDR3 sequence is 16 residues long. The V gene lost 0 bases and the J gene lost 5 bases, with 17 bases spanning the gap. The CDR3 DNA follows: TGTGCCAGCAGCTTAGCGCCGACAAAACCTACGGACGAGCAGTACTTC. Protein product: CASSLAPTKPTDEQYF.

V usage is TRBV6-2 or TRBV6-3 and J usage is TRBJ2-1; 8 positions agree with TRBD2. V was clipped by 0 bases and J by 8 bases; unmatched bases: 9. Germline CDR1 reads MNHEY; CDR2 reads SVGEGT. The CDR3 has 16 residues. The CDR3 loop is CASSYSGSGTIYEQFF. The DNA for the CDR3 is TGTGCCAGCAGTTACTCGGGTAGCGGGACGATCTATGAGCAGTTCTTC.

The V call is TRBV6-4, the J call TRBJ2-3, with a tentative D call TRBD1 (6 bases). This CDR3 has 15 amino acids. The germline V and J ends were trimmed by 2 bases and 1 base, with 10 bases remaining between them. Looked up from germline, CDR1 is MRHNA and CDR2 is SNTAGT. The CDR3 coding sequence is TGTGCCAGCAGTGACCGGGGACACCGCACAGATACGCAGTATTTT. Translated, it gives CASSDRGHRTDTQYF.

This chain joins TRBV10-2 and TRBJ2-7; 8 bases match TRBD2. This CDR3 is 13 amino acids long. Germline trimming cut 7 bases from V and 4 bases from J; bases unmatched to any gene: 6. Germline V gene data show CDR1 as WSHSY and CDR2 as SAAADI. This CDR3 reads CASTYGRAYEQYF. For the CDR3, the DNA is TGCGCCAGCACTTACGGGAGGGCTTACGAGCAGTACTTC.

The V call is TRBV4-1, the J call TRBJ2-7, with 7 bases that match TRBD1. J lost 0 bases, V lost 3 bases, and 8 bases had no gene match. The CDR3 covers 16 residues. Per the germline V gene, CDR1 is MGHRA and CDR2 is YSYEKL. The CDR3 is CASSHAGTANSYEQYF. In DNA form, the CDR3 reads TGCGCCAGCAGCCATGCCGGGACAGCTAACTCCTACGAGCAGTACTTC.